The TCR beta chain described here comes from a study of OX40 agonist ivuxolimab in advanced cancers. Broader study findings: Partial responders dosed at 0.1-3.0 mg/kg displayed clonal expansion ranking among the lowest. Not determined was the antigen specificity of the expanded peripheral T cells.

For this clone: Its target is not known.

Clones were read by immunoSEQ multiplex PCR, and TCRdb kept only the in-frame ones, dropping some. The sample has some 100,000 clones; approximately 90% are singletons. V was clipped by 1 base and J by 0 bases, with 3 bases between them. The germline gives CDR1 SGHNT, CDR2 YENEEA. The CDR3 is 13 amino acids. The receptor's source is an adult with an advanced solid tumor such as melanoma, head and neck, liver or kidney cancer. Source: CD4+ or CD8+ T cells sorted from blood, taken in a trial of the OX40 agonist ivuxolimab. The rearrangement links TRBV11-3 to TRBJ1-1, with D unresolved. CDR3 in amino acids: CASSLGVNTEAFF. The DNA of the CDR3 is TGTGCCAGCAGCTTAGGGGTGAACACTGAAGCTTTCTTT.